The next 28 T cell receptor beta chains were all read from a single sample in a study of blood T cell repertoires in COVID-19. TCRdb's table, derived via immunoSEQ multiplex PCR, lists solely in-frame clones and lacks some. Of approximately 220,000 clones listed, approximately 80% are singletons. The specimen sequenced was peripheral blood. The receptor source for this set is an elderly woman with acute or convalescent COVID-19.

The rearrangement joins TRBV27 to TRBJ2-1, with 7 bases identical to TRBD1. Germline-derived CDR1 and CDR2 are MNHEY and SMNVEV (reference sequence). The junction had 8 bases not matched to a gene; V was cut back by 7 bases and J by 2 bases. The CDR3 totals 15 residues. The CDR3, as DNA: TGTGCCAGCACTTGGACAGGCGCGACCTACAATGAGCAGTTCTTC. This sequence encodes CASTWTGATYNEQFF.

This chain connects TRBV7-2 to TRBJ1-2; D is perhaps TRBD1 (5 bases). The V and J ends lost 1 base and 8 bases respectively, with 14 bases between them. Germline-derived CDR1 and CDR2 are SGHTA and FQGNSA. The CDR3 has 14 amino acids. CDR3 sequence: CASSLGGGDSGYTF. For the CDR3, the DNA is TGTGCCAGCAGCTTAGGGGGCGGGGATAGCGGCTACACCTTC.

The chain is built from TRBV30 and TRBJ1-1, with D unclear. Germline V gene sequence: CDR1 GTSNPN, CDR2 SVGIG (reference sequence). V was shortened by 0 bases and J by 5 bases, with 10 bases between the two germline ends. The CDR3 totals 13 residues. The CDR3 loop reads CAWSVGVMTEAFF. The CDR3 DNA sequence: TGTGCCTGGAGTGTCGGGGTAATGACTGAAGCTTTCTTT.

This clone was found a few times. The V call is TRBV5-1, the J call TRBJ2-5; D perhaps matches TRBD2 (5 bases). This CDR3 contains 14 residues. V was trimmed by 0 bases and J by 2 bases, leaving 8 bases between them. Germline CDR1 reads SGHRS; CDR2 reads YFSETQ. CDR3 nucleotide sequence: TGCGCCAGCAGCTTGGAGCGGCCTCAAGAGACCCAGTACTTC. This sequence encodes CASSLERPQETQYF.

The chain carries TRBV18 and TRBJ2-7; 11 bases map to TRBD1. The V segment lost 3 bases and the J segment 6 bases; nucleotides outside the gene matches: 4. There are 14 residues in the CDR3. Germline V gene lookup returns CDR1 KGHSH and CDR2 LQKENI. The CDR3 reads CASSPMGQGVEQYF. The CDR3 bases are TGTGCCAGCTCACCGATGGGACAGGGGGTCGAGCAGTACTTC.

The chain couples TRBV27 to TRBJ2-1, with 10 positions matching TRBD2. The CDR3 totals 16 residues. Germline values: CDR1 MNHEY, CDR2 SMNVEV (reference sequence). V lost 6 bases to trimming and J lost 0 bases; unmatched junction nucleotides: 5. CDR3 sequence reads: CASRRSGGISYNEQFF. The DNA of the CDR3 is TGTGCCAGCAGGCGTAGCGGGGGGATCTCCTACAATGAGCAGTTCTTC.

The genes are TRBV12-3 or TRBV12-4 and TRBJ1-1; D is perhaps TRBD1 (5 bases). This CDR3 contains 12 residues. The V end lost 7 bases, the J end lost 5 bases, and 11 bases lay between the germline ends. The chain's CDR3 is CASIDPGTEAFF. CDR3 DNA sequence: TGTGCCAGCATCGACCCAGGGACTGAAGCTTTCTTT.

The V gene is TRBV11-1, the J gene TRBJ1-4; 8 nucleotides line up with TRBD1. Germline loops: CDR1 SGHAT, CDR2 FQDESV (reference sequence). The V gene end was trimmed by 4 bases and the J gene end by 7 bases; junction bases not matched to a gene: 8. The CDR3 sequence is 15 residues long. CDR3 amino acids: CASSSTGQGSEKLFF. CDR3 in DNA: TGTGCCAGCAGCTCAACCGGACAGGGAAGTGAAAAACTGTTTTTT. The entire variable domain, with the rest obtained from reference TRBV11-1 and TRBJ1-4, is as follows: EAEVAQSPRYKITEKSQAVAFWCDPISGHATLYWYRQILGQGPELLVQFQDESVVDDSQLPKDRFSAERLKGVDSTLKIQPAELGDSAMYLCASSSTGQGSEKLFFGSGTQLSVL.

The chain joins TRBV7-9 to TRBJ1-1; D is undetermined. The CDR3 has 13 residues. CDR1 and CDR2 (germline): SEHNR, FQNEAQ (reference sequence). The V and J ends lost 7 bases and 1 base respectively, with 10 bases between them. The CDR3 sequence is CASTSGKNTEAFF. Here the CDR3 DNA reads TGTGCCAGCACCTCGGGAAAGAACACTGAAGCTTTCTTT.

This clone was seen a single time. The J gene is TRBJ2-7, the V gene TRBV10-3, with TRBD2 matching over 10 bases. The CDR3 spans 14 residues. V lost 7 bases, J lost 4 bases, and 7 bases stayed unmatched. Germline CDR1 ENHRY, CDR2 SYGVKD. Here the CDR3 reads CAIKSGRASYEQYF. The CDR3 nucleotides read TGTGCCATCAAAAGCGGGAGGGCCTCTTACGAGCAGTACTTC.

CDR3 protein: CASTPQQGGNTIYF. CDR3 coding DNA: TGTGCCAGTACCCCGCAACAGGGGGGAAACACCATATATTTT. This chain links TRBV19 with TRBJ1-3, with 7 nucleotides matching TRBD1. Germline loops: CDR1 LNHDA, CDR2 SQIVND (reference sequence). The V gene end was trimmed by 7 bases and the J gene end by 4 bases; junction bases not matched to a gene: 7. This CDR3 is 14 amino acids long.

This clone was counted between two and nine times. The genes are TRBV9 and TRBJ2-1; 7 bases fit TRBD1. This CDR3 comprises 15 residues. V lost 4 bases to trimming and J lost 1 base; unmatched junction nucleotides: 5. Germline V gene lookup returns CDR1 SGDLS and CDR2 YYNGEE. The CDR3 sequence is CASSPRDRSYNEQFF. The CDR3 bases are TGTGCCAGCAGCCCTCGGGACAGATCCTACAATGAGCAGTTCTTC.

This clone was seen a handful of times. The V and J genes are TRBV13 and TRBJ2-1; 12 nucleotides match TRBD2. The CDR3 is made up of 16 amino acids. Per the germline V gene, CDR1 is PRHDT and CDR2 is FYEKMQ (reference sequence). V lost 4 bases, J lost 7 bases, and 8 bases stayed unmatched. CDR3 DNA: TGTGCCAGCAGCTCCCGACTAGCGGGGGCGGGGAATGAGCAGTTCTTC. It is translated as CASSSRLAGAGNEQFF.

This clone was counted only a few times. The genes are TRBV7-8 and TRBJ1-6, with a weak D call TRBD1 (6 bases). Germline V CDR1 and CDR2: SGHVS, FQNEAQ. CDR3 length: 15 residues. V was trimmed by 5 bases and J by 6 bases, leaving 14 bases between them. CDR3 in amino acids: CASSPPDRFNSPLHF. CDR3 sequence (DNA): TGTGCCAGCAGCCCACCCGACAGGTTTAATTCACCCCTCCACTTT.

V is TRBV4-1 and J is TRBJ2-4; 7 bases line up with TRBD1. This CDR3 has 15 amino acids. Germline CDR1 and CDR2: MGHRA and YSYEKL. Losses at the gene ends were 0 bases for V and 12 bases for J; bases not matched to a gene: 11. The CDR3 DNA reads TGCGCCAGCAGCCAAGAGATGGCAGGGGGATCGGGTCAGTACTTC. Protein: CASSQEMAGGSGQYF.

This chain links TRBV27 with TRBJ2-1, with 10 bases that match TRBD1. The J segment lost 12 bases and the V segment lost 6 bases, leaving 14 bases of the junction unmatched. Germline V lookup: CDR1 MNHEY, CDR2 SMNVEV (reference sequence). The CDR3 length is 15 residues. The CDR3 reads CASRGPTGGAGAQFF. The DNA of the CDR3 is TGTGCCAGCAGAGGACCGACAGGGGGCGCGGGGGCGCAGTTCTTC.

The chain recombines TRBV5-1 with TRBJ1-4; no clear D gene. Germline V lookup: CDR1 SGHRS, CDR2 YFSETQ. Trimming took off 2 bases at V and 7 bases at J, with 12 bases between the two ends. The CDR3 runs to 14 residues. CDR3 protein: CASSFRTGGEKLFF. CDR3 DNA sequence: TGCGCCAGCAGCTTTAGGACGGGAGGTGAAAAACTGTTTTTT.

Details on this clone: One end of the junction fails to match germline, which may point to a read error. The J gene is TRBJ2-3, the V gene TRBV12-3 or TRBV12-4; no firm D call. The length of the CDR3 is 13 residues. The CDR3 protein is CASSLSGFSSPNF. The CDR3 nucleotides read TGTGCCAGCAGTTTATCCGGGTTCTCTAGTCCGAATTTT.

Regarding this clone: One junction end disagrees with the germline gene, perhaps due to a read error. The chain couples TRBV7-7 to TRBJ2-2, with unresolved D. From germline, CDR1 is SSHAT and CDR2 FNYEAQ (reference sequence). The CDR3 covers 15 residues. The CDR3 coding sequence is TGTGCTAGCAGCTTATATCCGGCGAACACCGGGGAGCTGTTTTTT. It yields the protein CASSLYPANTGELFF.

This rearrangement joins TRBV18 to TRBJ2-1; possibly TRBD2 for D (6 bases). Trimming pared 3 bases from V and 0 bases from J, leaving 9 bases between. Looked up from germline, CDR1 is KGHSH and CDR2 is LQKENI. CDR3 length equals 15 residues. In DNA form, the CDR3 reads TGTGCCAGCTCACCTGAGACTAGCTCCTACAATGAGCAGTTCTTC. Its protein product is CASSPETSSYNEQFF.

CDR3 nucleotides: TGTGCCAGCAGCGTTTTACAGGGGGGGTCTGGAAACACCATATATTTT. It is translated as CASSVLQGGSGNTIYF. This chain uses TRBV9 with TRBJ1-3; 8 nucleotides agree with TRBD1. The CDR3 totals 16 residues. In germline, CDR1 is SGDLS, CDR2 YYNGEE. V gave up 2 bases and J gave up 1 base; unmatched junction bases: 5.

This clone showed up just once. The rearrangement joins TRBV6-6 to TRBJ1-3, with D perhaps TRBD1 (5 bases). V lost 8 bases and J lost 4, with 12 bases in between. This CDR3 comprises 13 residues. Germline V CDR1 and CDR2: MNHNY, SVGAGI (reference sequence). The CDR3 DNA reads TGTGCCAGCCTTAGGGGTGGCGGAAACACCATATATTTT. This gives the protein CASLRGGGNTIYF.

J is TRBJ2-2 and V is TRBV4-3, with D possibly being TRBD1 (5 bases). This CDR3 spans 22 amino acids. Deletions cut 0 bases from V and 0 bases from J, with 26 bases between. In germline, CDR1 is LGHNA, CDR2 YSLEER. The CDR3 reads CASSQDYHGAGWAIPNTGELFF. Written as DNA, the CDR3 is TGCGCCAGCAGCCAAGATTATCATGGGGCAGGGTGGGCAATTCCGAACACCGGGGAGCTGTTTTTT.

V is TRBV2 and J is TRBJ2-5; possibly TRBD2 for D (5 bases). Germline-derived CDR1 and CDR2 are SNHLY and FYNNEI. CDR3 length equals 13 residues. V was clipped by 5 bases and J by 3 bases, with 10 bases between them. CDR3: CASSQDGEETQYF. The DNA for the CDR3 is TGTGCCAGCAGTCAAGACGGGGAAGAGACCCAGTACTTC. The complete variable domain, with remaining parts taken from reference TRBV2 and TRBJ2-5, reads EPEVTQTPSHQVTQMGQEVILRCVPISNHLYFYWYRQILGQKVEFLVSFYNNEISEKSEIFDDQFSVERPDGSNFTLKIRSTKLEDSAMYFCASSQDGEETQYFGPGTRLLVL.

This clone has just a few counts. The chain joins TRBV12-3 or TRBV12-4 to TRBJ1-1; the D gene is possibly TRBD1 (5 bases). This CDR3 spans 13 amino acids. V shed 6 bases and J shed 5 bases, with 13 bases lying between them. The CDR3 sequence is CASRVDIRTEAFF. For the CDR3, the DNA is TGTGCCAGCAGAGTGGACATAAGGACTGAAGCTTTCTTT.

The rearrangement links TRBV5-4 to TRBJ1-1; D remains unclear. The germline gives CDR1 SGHNT, CDR2 YYREEE (reference sequence). Deletions cut 5 bases from V and 0 bases from J, with 8 bases between. The CDR3 totals 13 residues. CDR3 in DNA: TGTGCCAGCAGACAAAATCTGAACACTGAAGCTTTCTTT. This translates into CASRQNLNTEAFF.

The rearrangement uses TRBV7-9 and TRBJ2-1, with 8 bases aligning to TRBD2. Germline trimming cut 1 base from V and 8 bases from J; bases unmatched to any gene: 10. CDR3 size: 16 residues. Germline V lookup: CDR1 SEHNR, CDR2 FQNEAQ (reference sequence). Here the CDR3 reads CASSLDLLAGSDEQFF. The CDR3 nucleotides read TGTGCCAGCAGCTTAGATTTGCTAGCGGGTAGCGATGAGCAGTTCTTC.

The chain joins TRBV5-1 to TRBJ2-5; 10 bases match TRBD2. The CDR3 spans 14 residues. Germline V CDR1 and CDR2: SGHRS, YFSETQ. Unmatched junction bases numbered 2, after V lost 1 base and J lost 5 bases. In DNA, the CDR3 is TGCGCCAGCAGCTTGACTAGCGGGGCTGAGACCCAGTACTTC. This codes for CASSLTSGAETQYF.